This T cell receptor beta chain was recovered during a study of blood T cell repertoires in COVID-19 (dated by TCRdb to the early 2020s). Background on the whole study: The collaborator samples originated in the United States, Italy and Spain and spanned the acute and convalescent phases of COVID-19. The material from the prospective study consisted of cDNA or gDNA derived from T cells, B-cell-depleted T cells, or PBMCs. Deeply sampled blood TCRbeta repertoires from subjects exposed to, actively infected with, or recovered from COVID-19 were included in the dataset. The repertoires were made available in a free public database intended to serve as a resource for research on the immune response to SARS-CoV-2. Samples were obtained from the ongoing ImmuneRACE study (first 160 participants) and from 1,254 subjects provided by 6 global collaborators. A de-identified subject ID, COVID-19 status, age in years and sex were almost always included in the sample metadata. HLA class I and class II types, where available, came from metadata supplied by the sample provider rather than from assay-based typing. What the authors observed across the whole study: How much clinical and demographic metadata was included differed by source and by participant, and the metadata was provided uncurated.

With respect to this clone: This receptor's antigen is unknown. Base-call qualities are not available, and no considerably larger clone is one nucleotide away.

Enrolling through a virtual design, the prospective study's participants ranged in age from roughly 18 to 95 years and lived across 20 to 25 United States geographic areas. To assign participants to cohorts, the prospective study relied on clinical history that participants themselves reported in a screening survey and a study questionnaire. In the prospective study, mobile phlebotomists collected whole blood, serum and a nasopharyngeal or oropharyngeal swab from each participant. Additional blood draws and questionnaires over an approximately two-month period could optionally be provided by prospective study participants. Prospective study blood samples were shipped either frozen or at room temperature before DNA extraction. TCRbeta CDR3 regions were amplified from genomic DNA by means of the immunoSEQ Assay, a bias-controlled multiplex PCR. As for how the authors treated the data: The number of nucleated cells in each sample was estimated by amplification of reference gene primers within the assay. Sequence reads were collapsed and filtered to measure the absolute abundance of every unique TCRbeta CDR3 rearrangement. For each sample, productive Simpson clonality was calculated as the square root of Simpson's diversity index over productive rearrangements. TCRdb obtained this table from immuneACCESS and retained in-frame rearrangements with V and J assigned. These tables miss some clones; where compared with another copy, unresolved V genes account for less than half of the shortfall, and the remainder is unexplained. V and J calls and clone size are those listed in that table; D and trimming were worked out from the DNA. Across this sample there are 150,000 or so clones, with about 85% seen only once. The top ten constitute about 6% of the sample.

The CDR3 contains 15 residues, cysteine and phenylalanine counted. Only CDR3 DNA remains: 45 bases, in frame from the first base. Sequences SGHAT (CDR1) and FQNNGV (CDR2) are obtained from the germline V gene. The V end loses 3 bases and the J end loses 0 bases, and a stretch of 12 bases separates them. Recombination connected TRBV11-2 to TRBJ2-7; perhaps TRBD2 is the D gene, with 5 bases matching. Source material: PBMCs or T cells enriched from blood (not recorded which). This sequence originates from a woman between 40 and 55 years old with acute COVID-19. The CDR3 here reads CASSLASSRSYEQYF. The nucleotide sequence reads TGTGCCAGCAGCTTGGCTAGCTCTCGCTCCTACGAGCAGTACTTC.